A selection of T cell receptor beta chains follows, all from one sample in a study of CD8 T cells in Susac syndrome. One entry per CDR3 protein, called by TCRdb with MiXCR from the immunoSEQ multiplex PCR reads. Here the sample spans 250,000 to 300,000 distinct CDR3 sequences, 89% being singletons. Sequences were obtained from CD8+ T cells from PBMCs. These receptors were obtained from a human donor with multiple sclerosis. Each CDR3 is given with its conserved first and last residue. Fields, in order: clone size, V gene, J gene, D gene, CDR3 protein, CDR3 DNA. D genes are given only for firm matches. A row's size may be missing; if present it is once, few, many or a size class.

size: -
V: TRBV29-1
J: TRBJ2-3
D: TRBD2
CDR3: CSVVLAGGGSTDTQYF
DNA: TGCAGCGTTGTTTTGGCGGGAGGGGGGAGCACAGATACGCAGTATTTT

size: -
V: TRBV5-5
J: TRBJ2-2
D: -
CDR3: CASSLGLGPGELFF
DNA: TGTGCCAGCAGCTTGGGGCTAGGGCCCGGGGAGCTGTTTTTT

size: -
V: TRBV20-1
J: TRBJ1-5
D: -
CDR3: CSATHGGALVGLIGQPQHF
DNA: TGCAGTGCTACGCACGGTGGGGCCCTTGTCGGTCTAATTGGTCAGCCCCAGCATTTT

size: -
V: TRBV12-3/TRBV12-4
J: TRBJ2-3
D: TRBD2
CDR3: CASTVAGMDIQYF
DNA: TGTGCCAGCACCGTAGCGGGAATGGATATCCAGTATTTT

size: few
V: TRBV27
J: TRBJ2-7
D: TRBD2
CDR3: CASSLLKREGPLPEQYF
DNA: TGTGCCAGCAGTTTACTCAAGCGGGAGGGGCCCTTACCCGAGCAGTACTTC

size: -
V: TRBV20-1
J: TRBJ2-7
D: TRBD1
CDR3: CSATETGGIDYEQYF
DNA: TGCAGTGCAACAGAGACAGGGGGTATAGACTACGAGCAGTACTTC

size: -
V: TRBV12-3/TRBV12-4
J: TRBJ2-4
D: TRBD2
CDR3: CASSLESGRDIQYF
DNA: TGTGCCAGCAGTTTAGAAAGCGGGAGGGACATTCAGTACTTC

size: -
V: TRBV27
J: TRBJ2-3
D: -
CDR3: CASRQAFSTDTQYF
DNA: TGTGCCAGCCGGCAAGCGTTCAGCACAGATACGCAGTATTTT

size: -
V: TRBV7-2
J: TRBJ2-5
D: -
CDR3: CASSLPPLPEQYF
DNA: TGTGCCAGCAGCTTACCTCCCTTACCGGAGCAGTACTTC

size: -
V: TRBV20-1
J: TRBJ2-3
D: TRBD2
CDR3: CSASPLTSGATDTQYF
DNA: TGCAGTGCTAGTCCCCTGACTAGCGGGGCCACAGATACGCAGTATTTT

size: -
V: TRBV9
J: TRBJ2-7
D: -
CDR3: CASSVVDRSYEQYF
DNA: TGTGCCAGCAGCGTAGTTGACAGGAGTTACGAGCAGTACTTC

size: -
V: TRBV6-1
J: TRBJ2-7
D: TRBD1
CDR3: CASSESSGDRGPEQYF
DNA: TGTGCCAGCAGTGAAAGCTCGGGGGACAGGGGGCCCGAGCAGTACTTC

size: -
V: TRBV28
J: TRBJ2-3
D: -
CDR3: CASSRSLEGVGDTQYF
DNA: TGTGCCAGCAGTCGTTCCCTAGAGGGAGTGGGAGATACGCAGTATTTT

size: few
V: TRBV29-1
J: TRBJ1-2
D: TRBD1
CDR3: CSVLDRGYGYTF
DNA: TGCAGCGTTTTGGACAGGGGCTATGGCTACACCTTC

size: -
V: TRBV19
J: TRBJ1-1
D: -
CDR3: CASRPDSLNTEAFF
DNA: TGTGCCAGTAGGCCTGACAGCTTGAACACTGAAGCTTTCTTT

size: -
V: TRBV15
J: TRBJ1-5
D: -
CDR3: CATSGLFSNQPQHF
DNA: TGTGCCACCAGCGGATTGTTTAGCAATCAGCCCCAGCATTTT

size: -
V: TRBV7-9
J: TRBJ2-1
D: -
CDR3: CASGQGNSEQFF
DNA: TGTGCCAGCGGGCAGGGGAACAGTGAGCAGTTCTTC

size: -
V: TRBV5-4
J: TRBJ2-3
D: -
CDR3: CASSPPDQTDTQYF
DNA: TGTGCCAGCAGCCCTCCGGACCAGACAGATACGCAGTATTTT

size: -
V: TRBV27
J: TRBJ2-1
D: -
CDR3: CASSLLTVPGYNEQFF
DNA: TGTGCCAGCAGTTTACTTACGGTGCCCGGTTACAATGAGCAGTTCTTC

size: once
V: TRBV7-6
J: TRBJ2-7
D: -
CDR3: CASSLSPELNEQYF
DNA: TGTGCCAGCAGCTTATCCCCCGAGCTGAACGAGCAGTACTTC

size: many
V: TRBV6-1
J: TRBJ2-7
D: -
CDR3: CASSRDMSSYEQYF
DNA: TGTGCCAGCAGCCGGGACATGAGCTCCTACGAGCAGTACTTC

size: -
V: TRBV6-1
J: TRBJ2-1
D: TRBD1
CDR3: CASSTRDSSYNEQFF
DNA: TGTGCCAGCAGTACCCGGGACAGCTCCTACAATGAGCAGTTCTTC

size: -
V: TRBV7-2
J: TRBJ1-2
D: -
CDR3: CASSFLAEPGEGYTF
DNA: TGTGCCAGCAGCTTCCTCGCCGAACCGGGGGAGGGCTACACCTTC

size: -
V: TRBV27
J: TRBJ2-7
D: TRBD1
CDR3: CASSLSGQGASYEQYF
DNA: TGTGCCAGCAGTTTATCAGGACAGGGGGCCTCCTACGAGCAGTACTTC

size: -
V: TRBV7-9
J: TRBJ2-7
D: TRBD1
CDR3: CASSSGTGKYEQYF
DNA: TGTGCCAGCAGCTCCGGGACAGGGAAATACGAGCAGTACTTC

size: -
V: TRBV19
J: TRBJ2-7
D: -
CDR3: CASSISVRNEQYF
DNA: TGTGCCAGTAGTATATCTGTGCGGAACGAGCAGTACTTC

size: -
V: TRBV6-4
J: TRBJ2-1
D: -
CDR3: CASKPEAGDVNEQFF
DNA: TGTGCCAGCAAGCCTGAGGCAGGGGACGTAAATGAGCAGTTCTTC

size: once
V: TRBV19
J: TRBJ2-7
D: -
CDR3: CASSMGQTYEQYF
DNA: TGTGCCAGTAGTATGGGGCAGACCTACGAGCAGTACTTC

size: -
V: TRBV6-5
J: TRBJ2-1
D: -
CDR3: CASSLGTLANEQFF
DNA: TGTGCCAGCAGCCTCGGGACTCTTGCCAATGAGCAGTTCTTC

size: -
V: TRBV5-1
J: TRBJ2-2
D: TRBD2
CDR3: CASSLRTSGGNANTGELFF
DNA: TGCGCCAGCAGCCTAAGGACTAGCGGGGGGAACGCGAACACCGGGGAGCTGTTTTTT

size: -
V: TRBV5-4
J: TRBJ2-2
D: TRBD1
CDR3: CASSSGGTGIAGELFF
DNA: TGTGCCAGCAGCTCGGGTGGGACAGGGATCGCCGGGGAGCTGTTTTTT

size: few
V: TRBV14
J: TRBJ2-7
D: -
CDR3: CASSPFTPSKEQYF
DNA: TGTGCCAGCAGCCCATTCACCCCGTCGAAAGAGCAGTACTTC

size: -
V: TRBV12-3/TRBV12-4
J: TRBJ2-1
D: -
CDR3: CASSPIDSQSYNEQFF
DNA: TGTGCCAGCAGTCCTATAGACAGTCAATCCTACAATGAGCAGTTCTTC

size: once
V: TRBV6-5
J: TRBJ2-3
D: TRBD1
CDR3: CASLPRDRRTDTQYF
DNA: TGTGCCAGCCTTCCCCGGGACAGACGCACAGATACGCAGTATTTT

size: -
V: TRBV20-1
J: TRBJ2-2
D: -
CDR3: CSVPTPTGELFF
DNA: TGCAGTGTCCCGACTCCCACCGGGGAGCTGTTTTTT

size: -
V: TRBV5-1
J: TRBJ2-1
D: -
CDR3: CASSLSGRYNEQFF
DNA: TGCGCCAGCAGCTTGTCCGGCAGATACAATGAGCAGTTCTTC

size: -
V: TRBV20-1
J: TRBJ2-7
D: TRBD2
CDR3: CSARREDRYEQYF
DNA: TGCAGTGCCCGCCGGGAGGACCGCTACGAGCAGTACTTC

size: -
V: TRBV6-2/TRBV6-3
J: TRBJ2-1
D: TRBD2
CDR3: CASSYSVSGGAYEQFF
DNA: TGTGCCAGCAGTTACTCGGTTAGCGGGGGGGCGTATGAGCAGTTCTTC

size: -
V: TRBV6-4
J: TRBJ2-2
D: -
CDR3: CASSDGYTGELFF
DNA: TGTGCCAGCAGTGACGGGTACACCGGGGAGCTGTTTTTT

size: -
V: TRBV6-2/TRBV6-3
J: TRBJ2-1
D: -
CDR3: CASSYSGFGGHEQFF
DNA: TGTGCCAGCAGTTACTCGGGGTTCGGGGGGCATGAGCAGTTCTTC

size: -
V: TRBV15
J: TRBJ2-7
D: TRBD1
CDR3: CATSRDLNRGSYEQYF
DNA: TGTGCCACCAGCAGAGATCTGAACAGGGGAAGCTACGAGCAGTACTTC

size: once
V: TRBV30
J: TRBJ1-2
D: -
CDR3: CAWIEGSGPLYGYTF
DNA: TGTGCCTGGATAGAGGGGTCAGGACCACTCTATGGCTACACCTTC

size: few
V: TRBV2
J: TRBJ2-7
D: -
CDR3: CASSVGRTYEQYF
DNA: TGTGCCAGCAGTGTAGGCAGGACCTACGAGCAGTACTTC

size: -
V: TRBV6-9
J: TRBJ1-5
D: -
CDR3: CASSYPAARDNQPQHF
DNA: TGTGCCAGCAGTTACCCCGCGGCCAGGGACAATCAGCCCCAGCATTTT

size: -
V: TRBV30
J: TRBJ1-2
D: TRBD1
CDR3: CAWRNPGQEYGYTF
DNA: TGTGCCTGGAGGAACCCGGGACAGGAATATGGCTACACCTTC

size: -
V: TRBV25-1
J: TRBJ2-5
D: -
CDR3: CASGEWAGRKETQYF
DNA: TGTGCCAGCGGTGAATGGGCAGGCCGAAAAGAGACCCAGTACTTC

size: once
V: TRBV6-2/TRBV6-3
J: TRBJ1-5
D: TRBD1
CDR3: CASRPYGTGVDDYNQPQHF
DNA: TGTGCCAGCAGGCCCTACGGGACAGGGGTTGATGACTACAATCAGCCCCAGCATTTT

size: -
V: TRBV11-2
J: TRBJ2-2
D: TRBD1
CDR3: CASSIQGSTGELFF
DNA: TGTGCCAGCAGTATACAGGGGAGCACCGGGGAGCTGTTTTTT

size: -
V: TRBV28
J: TRBJ2-1
D: -
CDR3: CASTQLRVYNEQFF
DNA: TGTGCCAGCACCCAGCTCAGGGTCTACAATGAGCAGTTCTTC

size: -
V: TRBV20-1
J: TRBJ2-5
D: -
CDR3: CSARGLFGESAPGETQYF
DNA: TGCAGTGCTAGAGGCTTGTTCGGGGAGAGTGCCCCCGGGGAGACCCAGTACTTC

size: -
V: TRBV4-1
J: TRBJ1-3
D: -
CDR3: CASSQDWADLRNTIYF
DNA: TGCGCCAGCAGCCAAGATTGGGCAGACTTAAGAAACACCATATATTTT

size: -
V: TRBV7-6
J: TRBJ1-1
D: TRBD1
CDR3: CASSFLGGNTEAFF
DNA: TGTGCCAGCAGCTTTCTAGGGGGCAACACTGAAGCTTTCTTT

size: -
V: TRBV6-2/TRBV6-3
J: TRBJ1-1
D: -
CDR3: CASSQAPGVGTEAFF
DNA: TGTGCCAGCAGCCAGGCCCCAGGGGTCGGCACTGAAGCTTTCTTT

size: few
V: TRBV29-1
J: TRBJ2-1
D: -
CDR3: CSVSAVDYNEQFF
DNA: TGCAGCGTTTCGGCGGTAGACTACAATGAGCAGTTCTTC

size: once
V: TRBV14
J: TRBJ2-3
D: -
CDR3: CASSQLATADTQYF
DNA: TGTGCCAGCAGCCAACTAGCGACAGCCGATACGCAGTATTTT

size: -
V: TRBV9
J: TRBJ2-3
D: -
CDR3: CASSTQREEAAPATDTQYF
DNA: TGTGCCAGCAGCACACAGAGGGAGGAGGCGGCTCCCGCGACAGATACGCAGTATTTT

size: -
V: TRBV27
J: TRBJ2-3
D: -
CDR3: CASSSLAGRGVDTQYF
DNA: TGTGCCAGCAGTTCTCTAGCGGGCAGGGGGGTGGATACGCAGTATTTT